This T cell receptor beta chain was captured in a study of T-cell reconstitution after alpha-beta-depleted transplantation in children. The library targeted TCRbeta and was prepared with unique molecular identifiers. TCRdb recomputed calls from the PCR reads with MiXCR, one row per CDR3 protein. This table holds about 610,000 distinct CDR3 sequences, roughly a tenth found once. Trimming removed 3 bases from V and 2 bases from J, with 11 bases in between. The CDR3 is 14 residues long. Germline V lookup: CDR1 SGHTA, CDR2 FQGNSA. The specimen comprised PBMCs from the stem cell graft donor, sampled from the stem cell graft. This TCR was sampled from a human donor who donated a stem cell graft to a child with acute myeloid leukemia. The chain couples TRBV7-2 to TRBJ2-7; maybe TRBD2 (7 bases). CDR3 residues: CASSFGGLTYEQYF. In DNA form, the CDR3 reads TGTGCCAGCAGCTTCGGGGGGCTGACCTACGAGCAGTACTTC.